The source of this T cell receptor (beta chain) is a study of T cell clusters in autoimmune cytopenias (dated by TCRdb to the late 2010s). About the study as a whole: Among healthy donor controls, the mean age was about 55 years, the median age was roughly 60 years, and about half of the roughly 43 were female. Per sample, TRB sequencing gave a median depth of around 55,000 reads and a median of 2,350 distinct TRB clonotypes. Alongside healthy, CLL and autoimmune hepatitis controls, autoimmune cytopenia patients had their peripheral blood TRB and IGH repertoires sequenced at active disease and again during treatment follow-up. The goal of the study was to determine whether autoimmune cytopenia patients have a disease-specific immune repertoire signature that could serve as a blood-based biomarker. For primary cytopenia, the controls were about 26 age-matched healthy donors, and for secondary cytopenia, the controls were 14 age-matched CLL patients. The comparison group for autoimmune hepatitis repertoires was about two dozen healthy donors matched for age and sex.

This clonotype is medium-sized (0.01 to 0.1%) on the basis of its frequency; no count is available. It has no known antigen specificity. To amplify TRB rearrangements, a touch-down multiplex PCR protocol was run with the TRB-A and TRB-B primer pools combined in a single tube. Illumina adapters and sample indices were attached to the amplicons through two consecutive PCR reactions using Phusion HS II polymerase. After gel purification with the NucleoSpin Gel and PCR Clean-up kit, the amplicons were quantified by Qubit and checked for quality on an Agilent 2100 Bioanalyzer. Sequencing of the libraries was performed on an Illumina MiSeq with 600-cycle, single-indexed, paired-end runs. The original pipeline was this. Alignment and assembly of TRB reads were performed with MiXCR version 2.1.12 and the default MiXCR reference library. A clone was defined by each unique CDR3 nucleotide sequence, and the analysis included only productive sequences supported by at least two reads. Repertoire diversity was assessed with alpha-parameterized diversity profiles (alpha 0 to 5), including the Shannon (alpha 1) and Simpson (alpha 2) indices, which were computed with an R script. Combinatorial TRB VJ usage was calculated with the tcR package and was compared between cohorts by principal component analysis performed with ade4. Using GLIPH, TCRbeta CDR3s were clustered on pairs of cohorts matched for age and read depth, and a Wilcoxon test was used to compare cluster frequencies. TCRdb reprocessed the reads, so every CDR3 protein sequence counts as one entry and DNA is not shown. In this record, the V and J calls reflect TCRdb's handling and not the investigators' own analysis. For this sample, the table gives roughly 5,800 distinct CDR3 sequences. About 7% of the sample goes to the ten largest clones.

Each sample's TRB amplification started from approximately 250 ng of peripheral blood genomic DNA, which corresponds to 35,000 to 40,000 genome equivalents. General findings and caveats noted by the study authors: Compared with active autoimmune hepatitis patients, healthy donors had almost three times as many exclusive TRB clusters, a finding consistent with an autoimmunity-wide signature. The TRB repertoire shifts, including less even repertoires in secondary cytopenia and CLL, mostly reflected lymphoma bias and not autoimmunity. The GLIPH analysis suggested a lack of physiological T cell clusters in primary autoimmune cytopenia patients, since around 56 clusters were exclusive to healthy donors whereas 17 were exclusive to patients. The cluster-lack signature was not observed for secondary cytopenia versus CLL, as the signature was apparently masked by the dominant lymphoma-associated repertoire. The T cell clusters were defined in silico only, and their functional role remained to be validated experimentally.

These data are also associated with another study on T cell repertoires in aging, cancer and after chemotherapy. Per that second paper: Six donor age groups were covered, ranging from 30 or younger up to 70 or older, and each group contained at least three individuals. TCR repertoires from healthy donor controls were recorded over periods of several months to years and showed clear clonal overlap between repeated samplings. The full dataset contained 9.1 million or so TCR reads. Significantly lower blood TCR diversity and higher clonality were observed in untreated patients with hematological or solid cancers than in age-matched healthy donors. In healthy donors, the decline in TCR diversity with age was mainly due to loss of richness, whereas in cancer patients loss of evenness also played a role. Median generation probability increased over the chemotherapy interval in both cancer cohorts, suggesting repertoire reconstitution through rebound thymic output. It was noted by the authors that conclusions about immunological memory after chemotherapy cannot be drawn from the repertoire data. To examine immunoaging and T cell reconstitution after chemotherapy, the study profiled TCR beta repertoires in peripheral blood from healthy donors and cancer patients. The cohort comprised around 210 cancer patients, over 90 with hematological and approximately 120 with solid cancers, plus 95 healthy donors as a reference group. TRB sequences were processed with MiXCR versions 2.12 and 3.0.5. The repertoire metrics were Shannon diversity, evenness, clonality (calculated as one minus evenness), and diversity profiles parameterized by alpha from 0 to 5. The IGoR algorithm was used to compute generation probabilities of clones in paired pre- and post-chemotherapy samples.

The sequence came from a human donor in good health. The sequenced material came from peripheral blood.

This receptor carries the CDR3 CASSIGGQGNQPQHF. This sequence uses TRBV19 and TRBJ1-5; the TRBD1 assignment by TCRdb is unverifiable without DNA. The germline V gene (reference sequence) supplies CDR1 LNHDA and CDR2 SQIVND. The CDR3 sequence holds 15 residues, the cysteine and phenylalanine included. Only the protein is available. Outside the CDR3, residues come from the reference TRBV19 and TRBJ1-5 proteins, so the full variable domain is: DGGITQSPKYLFRKEGQNVTLSCEQNLNHDAMYWYRQDPGQGLRLIYYSQIVNDFQKGDIAEGYSVSREKKESFPLTVTSAQKNPTAFYLCASSIGGQGNQPQHFGDGTRLSIL.